Below, 25 T cell receptor beta chains from the same sample are listed, as sequenced in a study of T cell responses to AZD1222 COVID-19 vaccine (dated by TCRdb to the early 2020s). In the paper's terms, the time point label means: baseline before first vaccination. Library preparation used the immunoSEQ multiplex PCR assay. Not all clones reach the TCRdb copy of this immuneACCESS table, which keeps in-frame sequences only. Checked studies attribute under half of the gap to unresolved V genes and leave the rest unexplained. The sample table holds more than 150,000 clones, of which about nine tenths were seen once. The ten biggest clones cover roughly 6.5% of the sample. Sequencing used peripheral blood, obtained on day 0 of AZD1222 vaccination. The receptors originated from an adult in good health.

The chain employs TRBV7-3 and TRBJ2-7, with 7 positions matching TRBD1. The CDR3 length is 14 residues. Per the germline V gene, CDR1 is SGHTA and CDR2 is FQGTGA. J lost 3 bases, V lost 4 bases, and 6 bases had no gene match. The DNA for the CDR3 is TGTGCCAGCAGCTCACAGGGGTCATTCTACGAGCAGTACTTC. This sequence encodes CASSSQGSFYEQYF. The variable domain in full, completed from reference TRBV7-3 and TRBJ2-7, reads GAGVSQTPSNKVTEKGKYVELRCDPISGHTALYWYRQSLGQGPEFLIYFQGTGAADDSGLPNDRFFAVRPEGSVSTLKIQRTERGDSAVYLCASSSQGSFYEQYFGPGTRLTVT.

CDR3 residues: CASSFQGTGELFF. CDR3 bases: TGCGCCAGCAGCTTTCAGGGAACCGGGGAGCTGTTTTTT. The chain carries TRBV5-1 and TRBJ2-2, with a tentative D call TRBD1 (5 bases). With 2 bases removed from V and 5 bases from J, the gap between germline ends came to 7 bases. This CDR3 is 13 amino acids long. Germline V lookup: CDR1 SGHRS, CDR2 YFSETQ.

This sequence joins TRBV28 and TRBJ2-1, with 7 bases aligning to TRBD2. Per germline, CDR1 MDHEN and CDR2 SYDVKM. V was pared by 4 bases and J by 5 bases, with 5 bases of the junction left unmatched. The CDR3 extends over 14 amino acids. The CDR3, as DNA: TGTGCCAGCAGTTCAGCGGGATTCCACAATGAGCAGTTCTTC. Translating it yields CASSSAGFHNEQFF.

This chain joins TRBV3-1 (or the pseudogene TRBV3-2) and TRBJ1-4; 7 nucleotides agree with TRBD1. The V gene end was trimmed by 2 bases and the J gene end by 6 bases; junction bases not matched to a gene: 6. The germline CDR1 and CDR2 sequences are LGHDT and YNNKEL (reference sequence). The CDR3 has 15 amino acids. This chain's CDR3 is CASSQRRGRYEKLFF. DNA for the CDR3: TGTGCCAGCAGCCAACGGAGGGGGCGTTATGAAAAACTGTTTTTT.

The chain uses TRBV5-6 and TRBJ1-4, with D uncertain. The V gene's germline CDR1 is SGHDT and CDR2 YYEEEE. There are 14 residues in the CDR3. Between the trimmed V and J ends, which lost 1 base and 0 bases, there was a span of 4 bases. CDR3 in DNA: TGTGCCAGCAGCTTGACAGCAACTAATGAAAAACTGTTTTTT. Translated, it gives CASSLTATNEKLFF.

The rearrangement joins TRBV25-1 to TRBJ1-4; tentatively, D is TRBD1 (6 bases). V lost 1 base and J 7 bases, leaving 13 bases between the germline ends. The CDR3 has 15 residues. Germline CDR1 and CDR2: MGHDK and SYGVNS. The CDR3 bases are TGTGCCAGCAGTGAATCGAGCAGGGGAGGTGAAAAACTGTTTTTT. The encoded protein is CASSESSRGGEKLFF.

This chain joins TRBV28 and TRBJ1-1; D is undetermined. Trimming stripped 7 bases from V and 8 bases from J, with 11 bases between. CDR1 is MDHEN, CDR2 SYDVKM, per germline. The CDR3 spans 11 residues. In DNA, the CDR3 is TGTGCCAGCACCTACGGCTGGGAAGCTTTCTTT. This encodes CASTYGWEAFF.

The chain links TRBV11-2 to TRBJ1-2, with D maybe TRBD1 (5 bases). Trimming cost V 0 bases and J 4 bases, with 9 bases left between them. The CDR3 has 14 amino acids. CDR1 SGHAT and CDR2 FQNNGV come from the germline V gene. CDR3 sequence reads: CASSLDRAGYGYTF. In DNA form, the CDR3 reads TGTGCCAGCAGCTTAGACAGGGCGGGCTATGGCTACACCTTC.

This clone was recorded only once. The chain joins TRBV27 to TRBJ2-7; D is uncertain. Trimming cost V 6 bases and J 3 bases, with 21 bases left between them. The CDR3 totals 16 residues. Germline V CDR1 and CDR2: MNHEY, SMNVEV (reference sequence). CDR3 protein: CASSPRPGVYGYEQYF. As DNA, the CDR3 is TGTGCCAGCAGCCCACGGCCGGGCGTCTATGGCTACGAGCAGTACTTC.

The V gene is TRBV5-1, the J gene TRBJ1-5; D is unresolved. This CDR3 comprises 13 residues. Germline V gene sequence: CDR1 SGHRS, CDR2 YFSETQ. The V end was cut by 1 base, the J end by 7 bases, with 9 bases between. The CDR3 is CASSLNPSQPQHF. CDR3 bases: TGCGCCAGCAGCTTGAACCCTTCCCAGCCCCAGCATTTT.

This chain uses TRBV5-1 with TRBJ2-1; TRBD1 agrees at 9 bases. This CDR3 contains 15 residues. Losses at the gene ends were 3 bases for V and 6 bases for J; bases not matched to a gene: 7. Germline CDR1 reads SGHRS; CDR2 reads YFSETQ. DNA of the CDR3: TGCGCCAGCAGCTCGGGACAGGGTTTCCGCAATGAGCAGTTCTTC. It codes for CASSSGQGFRNEQFF.

The gene calls are TRBV11-2 and TRBJ1-2; 7 bases match TRBD1. The CDR3 has 14 residues. V shed 3 bases and J 4 bases; nucleotides not matched to a gene: 5. Germline loops: CDR1 SGHAT, CDR2 FQNNGV. The CDR3 region has the DNA TGTGCCAGCAGCTTGACAACAGGGGCCTATGGCTACACCTTC. It specifies CASSLTTGAYGYTF.

The V call is TRBV6-5, the J call TRBJ1-2; no firm D call. The CDR3 has 15 amino acids. Germline assignment: CDR1 MNHEY and CDR2 SVGAGI. V was pared by 5 bases and J by 4 bases, with 17 bases between. CDR3 bases: TGTGCCAGCAGTCTCTTACAGAGTCTCATCTATGGCTACACCTTC. It translates to CASSLLQSLIYGYTF.

This clone was recorded once. This sequence joins TRBV11-2 and TRBJ1-2, with D possibly matching TRBD1 (5 bases). This CDR3 region has 14 residues. The V gene lost 0 bases and the J gene lost 8 bases, with 13 bases spanning the gap. Germline lookup yields CDR1 SGHAT and CDR2 FQNNGV. The CDR3 DNA sequence: TGTGCCAGCAGCTTAGATCCCCAGGGTGACGGCTACACCTTC. It yields the protein CASSLDPQGDGYTF. Supplemented by reference TRBV11-2 and TRBJ1-2, the full variable domain reads EAGVAQSPRYKIIEKRQSVAFWCNPISGHATLYWYQQILGQGPKLLIQFQNNGVVDDSQLPKDRFSAERLKGVDSTLKIQPAKLEDSAVYLCASSLDPQGDGYTFGSGTRLTVV.

The chain has TRBV30 and TRBJ1-4; D is undetermined. CDR3 size: 13 residues. In germline, CDR1 is GTSNPN, CDR2 SVGIG (reference sequence). Trimming cost V 0 bases and J 8 bases, with 10 bases left between them. CDR3 sequence (DNA): TGTGCCTGGAGTGTACCCAGAGTAGAAAAACTGTTTTTT. This codes for CAWSVPRVEKLFF. The whole variable domain, filled in from reference TRBV30 and TRBJ1-4, reads SQTIHQWPATLVQPVGSPLSLECTVEGTSNPNLYWYRQAAGRGLQLLFYSVGIGQISSEVPQNLSASRPQDRQFILSSKKLLLSDSGFYLCAWSVPRVEKLFFGSGTQLSVL.

This chain connects TRBV30 to TRBJ2-1, with TRBD1 matching over 9 bases. V dropped 5 bases and J dropped 5; count of bases not matched to a gene: 4. CDR1 GTSNPN and CDR2 SVGIG come from the germline V gene (reference sequence). This CDR3 comprises 13 residues. The CDR3 protein is CAWGQGTNNEQFF. The CDR3 DNA follows: TGTGCCTGGGGACAGGGGACTAACAATGAGCAGTTCTTC. The full variable domain, in which reference TRBV30 and TRBJ2-1 provide the parts outside the CDR3, is SQTIHQWPATLVQPVGSPLSLECTVEGTSNPNLYWYRQAAGRGLQLLFYSVGIGQISSEVPQNLSASRPQDRQFILSSKKLLLSDSGFYLCAWGQGTNNEQFFGPGTRLTVL.

This chain links TRBV18 with TRBJ2-1, with 10 nucleotides matching TRBD2. The CDR3 is 16 amino acids. Germline V gives CDR1 KGHSH, CDR2 LQKENI. Germline trimming cut 6 bases from V and 5 bases from J; bases unmatched to any gene: 10. The CDR3 DNA is TGTGCCAGCTCGCCAGCCTCGGGACTAGCGCACAATGAGCAGTTCTTC. Its protein product is CASSPASGLAHNEQFF.

The CDR3 sequence: CASGTYYNSPLHF. Written as DNA, the CDR3 is TGTGCCAGCGGGACGTACTATAATTCACCCCTCCACTTT. The chain has TRBV2 and TRBJ1-6, with D possibly being TRBD1 (5 bases). V was clipped by 8 bases and J by 3 bases, with 8 bases between them. Germline values: CDR1 SNHLY, CDR2 FYNNEI. The CDR3 is made up of 13 amino acids. The full variable domain, with the rest looked up from reference TRBV2 and TRBJ1-6, is EPEVTQTPSHQVTQMGQEVILRCVPISNHLYFYWYRQILGQKVEFLVSFYNNEISEKSEIFDDQFSVERPDGSNFTLKIRSTKLEDSAMYFCASGTYYNSPLHFGNGTRLTVT.

The chain's CDR3 is CASSLMGDQPQHF. For the CDR3, the DNA is TGTGCCAGCAGTTTAATGGGTGATCAGCCCCAGCATTTT. The chain joins TRBV27 to TRBJ1-5; D ambiguous. Germline V gives CDR1 MNHEY, CDR2 SMNVEV (reference sequence). Trimming cost V 2 bases and J 5 bases, with 7 bases left between them. The CDR3 is 13 residues long.

This CDR3 is CASSYPTSGRAPEQFF. DNA for the CDR3: TGTGCCAGCAGTTACCCGACTAGCGGGAGGGCCCCTGAGCAGTTCTTC. This chain connects TRBV6-2 or TRBV6-3 to TRBJ2-1; 14 nucleotides agree with TRBD2. The germline CDR1 and CDR2 sequences are MNHEY and SVGEGT. This CDR3 comprises 16 residues. The trim removed 2 bases at V and 9 bases at J, leaving 6 bases unmatched.

This chain's CDR3 is CASSEAHRAGYNSPLHF. The CDR3 coding sequence is TGTGCCAGCAGTGAAGCGCACCGGGCGGGCTATAATTCACCCCTCCACTTT. The V gene is TRBV6-1, the J gene TRBJ1-6; D is uncertain. The CDR3 has 17 residues. Germline values: CDR1 MNHNS, CDR2 SASEGT. The V and J ends lost 0 bases and 3 bases respectively, with 12 bases between them.

The chain has TRBV12-3 or TRBV12-4 and TRBJ1-2; D gene ambiguous. Trimming pared 6 bases from V and 5 bases from J, leaving 13 bases between. CDR3 size: 13 residues. CDR3 in amino acids: CASRPTVDYGYTF. CDR3 DNA: TGTGCCAGCAGACCCACCGTAGATTATGGCTACACCTTC.

This clone appeared once. The rearrangement uses TRBV27 and TRBJ2-7; D not certain. Germline V gene lookup returns CDR1 MNHEY and CDR2 SMNVEV (reference sequence). The CDR3 sequence is 16 residues long. The germline V and J ends were trimmed by 0 bases and 2 bases, with 14 bases remaining between them. In DNA form, the CDR3 reads TGTGCCAGCAGTTTATCGATCGCCAGGAGTACCTACGAGCAGTACTTC. This sequence encodes CASSLSIARSTYEQYF.

The gene calls are TRBV28 and TRBJ2-7, with TRBD2 matching over 9 bases. The J segment lost 0 bases and the V segment lost 6 bases, leaving 9 bases of the junction unmatched. The germline V gene has CDR1 MDHEN and CDR2 SYDVKM. The CDR3 loop spans 16 amino acids. CDR3 DNA: TGTGCCAGCAGGCCTAGCGGGACACAGAGCTCCTACGAGCAGTACTTC. This sequence encodes CASRPSGTQSSYEQYF.

The chain has TRBV6-2 or TRBV6-3 and TRBJ1-1; no reliable D call. The CDR3 is 13 residues long. The V gene's germline CDR1 is MNHEY and CDR2 SVGEGT. V lost 2 bases and J lost 2, with 6 bases in between. Written as DNA, the CDR3 is TGTGCCAGCAGTTACAGGGCTAACACTGAAGCTTTCTTT. It codes for CASSYRANTEAFF.